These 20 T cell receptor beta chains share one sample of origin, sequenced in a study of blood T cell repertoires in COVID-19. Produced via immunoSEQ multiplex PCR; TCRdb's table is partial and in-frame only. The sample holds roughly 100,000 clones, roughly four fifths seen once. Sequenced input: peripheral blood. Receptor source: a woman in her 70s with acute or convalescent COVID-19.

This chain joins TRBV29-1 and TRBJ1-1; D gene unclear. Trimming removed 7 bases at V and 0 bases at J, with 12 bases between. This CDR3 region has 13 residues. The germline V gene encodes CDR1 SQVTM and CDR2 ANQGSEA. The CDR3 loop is CSGRRTMNTEAFF. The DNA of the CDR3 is TGCAGCGGTCGTCGGACTATGAACACTGAAGCTTTCTTT.

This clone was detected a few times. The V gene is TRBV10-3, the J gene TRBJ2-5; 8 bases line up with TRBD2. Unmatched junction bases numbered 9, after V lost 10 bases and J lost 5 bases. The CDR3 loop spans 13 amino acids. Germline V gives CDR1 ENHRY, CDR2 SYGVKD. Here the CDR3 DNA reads TGTGCCACCTTTAGCGGGGTAGGGGAGACCCAGTACTTC. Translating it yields CATFSGVGETQYF.

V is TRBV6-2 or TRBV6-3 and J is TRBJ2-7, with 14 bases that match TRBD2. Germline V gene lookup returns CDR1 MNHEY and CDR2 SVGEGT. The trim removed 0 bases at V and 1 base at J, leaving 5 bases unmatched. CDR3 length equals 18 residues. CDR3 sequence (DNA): TGTGCCAGCAGTTACTCCGGGACTAGCGGGAGTTTGTCCTACGAGCAGTACTTC. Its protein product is CASSYSGTSGSLSYEQYF.

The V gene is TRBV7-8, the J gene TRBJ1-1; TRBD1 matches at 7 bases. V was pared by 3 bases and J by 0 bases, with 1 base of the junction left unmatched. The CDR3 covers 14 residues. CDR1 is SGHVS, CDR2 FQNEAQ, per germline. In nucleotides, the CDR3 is TGTGCCAGCAGCTTGGACAGGCTGAACACTGAAGCTTTCTTT. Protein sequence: CASSLDRLNTEAFF.

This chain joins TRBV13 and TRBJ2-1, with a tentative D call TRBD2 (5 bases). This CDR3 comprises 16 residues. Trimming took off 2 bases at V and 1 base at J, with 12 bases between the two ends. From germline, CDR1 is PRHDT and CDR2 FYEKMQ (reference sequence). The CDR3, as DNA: TGTGCCAGCAGCTTATCGGTTGGGAGTTCCTACAATGAGCAGTTCTTC. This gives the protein CASSLSVGSSYNEQFF.

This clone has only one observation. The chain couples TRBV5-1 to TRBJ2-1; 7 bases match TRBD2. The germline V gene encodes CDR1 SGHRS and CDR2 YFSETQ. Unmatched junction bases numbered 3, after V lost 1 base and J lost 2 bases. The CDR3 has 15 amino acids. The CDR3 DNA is TGCGCCAGCAGCTTGCGGGGGGATACCTACAATGAGCAGTTCTTC. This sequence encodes CASSLRGDTYNEQFF.

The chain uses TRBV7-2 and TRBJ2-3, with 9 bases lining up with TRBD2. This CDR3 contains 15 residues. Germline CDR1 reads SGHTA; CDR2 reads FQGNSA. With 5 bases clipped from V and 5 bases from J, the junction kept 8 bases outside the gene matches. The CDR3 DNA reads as TGTGCCAGCAGCATTTCGGGACTAGCAATAGATACGCAGTATTTT. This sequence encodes CASSISGLAIDTQYF. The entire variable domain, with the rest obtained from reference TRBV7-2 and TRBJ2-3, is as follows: GAGVSQSPSNKVTEKGKDVELRCDPISGHTALYWYRQSLGQGLEFLIYFQGNSAPDKSGLPSDRFSAERTGGSVSTLTIQRTQQEDSAVYLCASSISGLAIDTQYFGPGTRLTVL.

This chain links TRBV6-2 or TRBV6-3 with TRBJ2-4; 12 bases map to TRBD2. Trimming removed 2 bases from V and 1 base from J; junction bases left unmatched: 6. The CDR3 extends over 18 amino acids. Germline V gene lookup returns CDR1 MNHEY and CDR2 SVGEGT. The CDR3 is CASSYKTSGSWAKNIQYF. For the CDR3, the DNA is TGTGCCAGCAGTTACAAGACTAGCGGGAGTTGGGCCAAAAACATTCAGTACTTC.

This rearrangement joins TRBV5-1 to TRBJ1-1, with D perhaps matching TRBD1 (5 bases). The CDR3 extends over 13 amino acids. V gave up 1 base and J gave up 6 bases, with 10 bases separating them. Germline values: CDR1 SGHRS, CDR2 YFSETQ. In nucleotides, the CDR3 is TGCGCCAGCAGCTTGCAGCGGGACGCTGAAGCTTTCTTT. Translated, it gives CASSLQRDAEAFF.

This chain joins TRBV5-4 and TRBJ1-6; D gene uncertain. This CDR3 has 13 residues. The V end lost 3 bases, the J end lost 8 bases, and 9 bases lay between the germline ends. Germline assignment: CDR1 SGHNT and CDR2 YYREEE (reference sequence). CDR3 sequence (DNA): TGTGCCAGCAGCTCTTTTCCGGATTCACCCCTCCACTTT. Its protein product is CASSSFPDSPLHF. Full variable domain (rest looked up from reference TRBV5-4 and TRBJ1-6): ETGVTQSPTHLIKTRGQQVTLRCSSQSGHNTVSWYQQALGQGPQFIFQYYREEENGRGNFPPRFSGLQFPNYSSELNVNALELDDSALYLCASSSFPDSPLHFGNGTRLTVT.

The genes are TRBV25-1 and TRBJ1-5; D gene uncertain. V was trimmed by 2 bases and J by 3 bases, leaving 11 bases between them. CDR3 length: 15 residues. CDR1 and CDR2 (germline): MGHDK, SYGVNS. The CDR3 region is CASSEDPGDNQPQHF. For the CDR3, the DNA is TGTGCCAGCAGTGAAGACCCGGGAGACAATCAGCCCCAGCATTTT.

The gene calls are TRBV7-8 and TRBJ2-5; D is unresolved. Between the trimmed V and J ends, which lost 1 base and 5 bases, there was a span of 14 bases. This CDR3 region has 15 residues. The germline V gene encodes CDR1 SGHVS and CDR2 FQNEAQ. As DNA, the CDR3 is TGTGCCAGCAGCTTAGGGTCCTGGCTAGGTGAGACCCAGTACTTC. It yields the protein CASSLGSWLGETQYF.

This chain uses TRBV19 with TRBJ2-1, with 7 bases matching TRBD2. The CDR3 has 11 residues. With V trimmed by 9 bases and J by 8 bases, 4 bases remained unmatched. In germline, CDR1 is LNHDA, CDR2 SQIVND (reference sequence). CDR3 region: CASSGVDEQFF. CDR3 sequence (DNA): TGTGCCAGCAGCGGGGTAGATGAGCAGTTCTTC.

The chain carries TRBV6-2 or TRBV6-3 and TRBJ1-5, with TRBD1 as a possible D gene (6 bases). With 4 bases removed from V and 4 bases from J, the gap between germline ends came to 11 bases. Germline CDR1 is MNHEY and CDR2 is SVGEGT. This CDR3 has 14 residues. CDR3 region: CASSFSQGNQPQHF. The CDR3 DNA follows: TGTGCCAGCAGTTTTTCTCAGGGGAATCAGCCCCAGCATTTT.

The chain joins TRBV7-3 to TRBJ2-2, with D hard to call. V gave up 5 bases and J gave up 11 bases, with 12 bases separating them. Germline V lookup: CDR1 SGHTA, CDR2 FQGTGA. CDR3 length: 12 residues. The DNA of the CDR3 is TGTGCCAGCAGCCAAGGCACAGCAGAGCTGTTTTTT. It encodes CASSQGTAELFF. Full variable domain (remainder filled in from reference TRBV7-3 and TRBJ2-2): GAGVSQTPSNKVTEKGKYVELRCDPISGHTALYWYRQSLGQGPEFLIYFQGTGAADDSGLPNDRFFAVRPEGSVSTLKIQRTERGDSAVYLCASSQGTAELFFGEGSRLTVL.

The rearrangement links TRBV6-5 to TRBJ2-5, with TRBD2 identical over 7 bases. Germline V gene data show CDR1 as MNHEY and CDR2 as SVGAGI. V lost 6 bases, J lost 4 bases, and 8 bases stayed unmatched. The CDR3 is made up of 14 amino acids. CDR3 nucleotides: TGTGCCAGCAGGGCTAGCGGATCCGTAGAGACCCAGTACTTC. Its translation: CASRASGSVETQYF.

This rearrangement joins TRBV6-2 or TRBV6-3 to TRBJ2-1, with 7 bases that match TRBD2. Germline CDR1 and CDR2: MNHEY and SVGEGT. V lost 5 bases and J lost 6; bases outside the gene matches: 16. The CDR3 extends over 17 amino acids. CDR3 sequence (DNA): TGTGCCAGCAGTCCACGGGACTACCGCAAAAGCAGCAATGAGCAGTTCTTC. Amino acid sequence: CASSPRDYRKSSNEQFF.

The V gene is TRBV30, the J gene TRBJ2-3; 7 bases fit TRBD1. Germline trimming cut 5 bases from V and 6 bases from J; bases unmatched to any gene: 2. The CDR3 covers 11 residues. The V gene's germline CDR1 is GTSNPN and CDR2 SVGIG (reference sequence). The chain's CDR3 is CAWGTDDTQYF. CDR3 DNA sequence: TGTGCCTGGGGGACAGACGATACGCAGTATTTT.

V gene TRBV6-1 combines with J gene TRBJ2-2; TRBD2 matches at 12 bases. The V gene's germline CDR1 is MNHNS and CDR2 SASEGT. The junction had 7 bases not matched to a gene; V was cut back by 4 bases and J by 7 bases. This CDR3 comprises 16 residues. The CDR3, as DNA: TGTGCCAGCAGTGCCCTAGCGGGGGGGATTTTCGGGGAGCTGTTTTTT. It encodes CASSALAGGIFGELFF.

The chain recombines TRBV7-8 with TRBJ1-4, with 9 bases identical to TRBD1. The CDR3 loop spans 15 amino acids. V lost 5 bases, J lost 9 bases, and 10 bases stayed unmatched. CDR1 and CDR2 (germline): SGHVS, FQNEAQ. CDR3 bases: TGTGCCAGCAGCCTAGAGACAGGGGGAGTGAAAAAACTGTTTTTT. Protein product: CASSLETGGVKKLFF.